This T cell receptor (beta chain) was captured by sequencing in a study of blood T cell repertoires in COVID-19. Overall study: Nucleic acid was either cDNA or gDNA, and it came from T cells, B-cell-depleted T cells, or PBMCs.

In the study's own analysis: The assay estimated nucleated cells by amplifying reference gene primers. The repertoire was sequenced with immunoSEQ multiplex PCR; TCRdb's copy has only in-frame clones and lacks some. For V, J and clone size, that table is used; D and trimming come from the DNA. This sample carries approximately 270,000 clones, 70% to 90% of them seen once, and the ten largest clones take approximately 3.3%. CDR1 and CDR2 from the germline V gene are SGHRS and YFSETQ. V was clipped by 3 bases and J by 2 bases; unmatched bases: 12. The CDR3 covers 17 residues. This rearrangement joins TRBV5-1 to TRBJ2-3, with 7 bases that match TRBD2. This TCR was sampled from a man aged 18 to 29 with active or convalescent COVID-19. The sequenced sample was peripheral blood. Here the CDR3 reads CASSSAFGGFNTDTQYF. DNA of the CDR3: TGCGCCAGCAGCTCCGCTTTCGGGGGGTTCAACACAGATACGCAGTATTTT.